This record looks at one T cell receptor (beta chain) sequence and its context. Antigen: not known. The assay was immunoSEQ multiplex PCR, and TCRdb's table has in-frame clones only and misses some. The data show 100,000 to 150,000 clones, 89% seen once. CDR3 length: 13 residues. Germline assignment: CDR1 SGHDT and CDR2 YYEEEE. The data originate from a study of cytomegalovirus exposure and HLA in healthy donors. Whole-study findings and limits: Specificity of a few CMV-associated chains for CMV antigens was verified in vitro. The authors enumerated over 150 TCR beta chains as linked to cytomegalovirus. Later, an analysis found that TCR clusters from the first cohort tended to co-occur in the 120 validation repertoires.

The source is a young woman in good health and CMV-seronegative. Material for sequencing was PBMCs. V is TRBV5-6 and J is TRBJ2-5; D perhaps matches TRBD1 (5 bases). The DNA end is a closer match to TRBJ2-7, so the J assignment may be wrong. For the CDR3, the DNA is TGTGCCAGCAGCCCAGGGATCTCCTACGAGCAGTACTTC. Translation: CASSPGISYEQYF.